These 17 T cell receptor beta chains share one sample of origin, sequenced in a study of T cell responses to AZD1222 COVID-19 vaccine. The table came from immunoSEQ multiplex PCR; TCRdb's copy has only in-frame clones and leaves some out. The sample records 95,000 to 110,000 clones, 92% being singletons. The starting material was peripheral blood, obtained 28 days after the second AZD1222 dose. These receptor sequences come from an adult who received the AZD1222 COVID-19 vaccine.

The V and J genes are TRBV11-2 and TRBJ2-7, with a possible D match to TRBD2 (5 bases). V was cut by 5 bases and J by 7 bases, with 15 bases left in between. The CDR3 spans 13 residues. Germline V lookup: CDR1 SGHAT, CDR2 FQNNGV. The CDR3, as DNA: TGTGCCAGCAGCAAAGCCCGACTATCGGAGCAGTACTTC. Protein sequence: CASSKARLSEQYF.

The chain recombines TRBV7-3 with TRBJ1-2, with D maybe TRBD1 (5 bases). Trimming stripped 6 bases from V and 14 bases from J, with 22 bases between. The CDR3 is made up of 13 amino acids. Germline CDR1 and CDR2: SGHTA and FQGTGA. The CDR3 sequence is CASSSDRNLWLTF. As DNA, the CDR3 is TGTGCCAGCAGTTCCGACAGAAACTTATGGCTGACCTTC.

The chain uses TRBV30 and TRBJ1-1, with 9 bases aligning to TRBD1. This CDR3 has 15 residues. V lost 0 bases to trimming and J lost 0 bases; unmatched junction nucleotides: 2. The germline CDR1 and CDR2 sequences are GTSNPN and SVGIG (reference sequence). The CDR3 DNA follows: TGTGCCTGGAGTGTACAGGGGGCATTGAACACTGAAGCTTTCTTT. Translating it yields CAWSVQGALNTEAFF.

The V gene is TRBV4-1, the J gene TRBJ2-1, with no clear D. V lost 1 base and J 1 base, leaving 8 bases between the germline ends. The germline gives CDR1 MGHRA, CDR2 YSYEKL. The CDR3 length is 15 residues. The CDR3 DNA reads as TGCGCCAGCAGCCAAGGAGCGTTGTCCTACAATGAGCAGTTCTTC. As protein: CASSQGALSYNEQFF.

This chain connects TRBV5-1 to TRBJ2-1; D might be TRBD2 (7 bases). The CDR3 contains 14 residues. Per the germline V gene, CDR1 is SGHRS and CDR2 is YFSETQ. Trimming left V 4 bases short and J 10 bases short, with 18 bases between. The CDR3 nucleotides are TGCGCCAGCAGCAGGGAGGGGGTTGTGGAAGAGCAGTTCTTC. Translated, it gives CASSREGVVEEQFF.

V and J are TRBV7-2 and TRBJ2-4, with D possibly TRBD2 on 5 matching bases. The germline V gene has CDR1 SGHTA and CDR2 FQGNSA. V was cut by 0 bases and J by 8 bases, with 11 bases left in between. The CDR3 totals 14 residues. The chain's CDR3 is CASSLAGRGYIQYF. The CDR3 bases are TGTGCCAGCAGCTTAGCAGGGAGAGGGTACATTCAGTACTTC.

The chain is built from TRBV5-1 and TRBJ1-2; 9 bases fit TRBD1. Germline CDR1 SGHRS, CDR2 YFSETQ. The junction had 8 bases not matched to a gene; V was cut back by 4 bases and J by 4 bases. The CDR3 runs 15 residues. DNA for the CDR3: TGCGCCAGCAGCCCACCCGGGACAGGGAGCTATGGCTACACCTTC. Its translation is CASSPPGTGSYGYTF.

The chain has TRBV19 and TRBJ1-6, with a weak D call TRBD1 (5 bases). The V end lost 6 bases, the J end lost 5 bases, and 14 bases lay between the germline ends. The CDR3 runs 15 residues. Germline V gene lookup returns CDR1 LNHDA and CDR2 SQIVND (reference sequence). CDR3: CASSKSGGDNSPLHF. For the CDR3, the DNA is TGTGCCAGTAGCAAAAGTGGGGGGGATAATTCACCCCTCCACTTT.

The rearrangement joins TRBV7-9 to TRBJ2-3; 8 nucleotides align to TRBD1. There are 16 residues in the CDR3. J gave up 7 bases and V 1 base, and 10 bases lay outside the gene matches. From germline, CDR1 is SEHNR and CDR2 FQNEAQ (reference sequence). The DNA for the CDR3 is TGTGCCAGCAGCTTAGGTTCCAGGGGGCAGAGTAATACGCAGTATTTT. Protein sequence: CASSLGSRGQSNTQYF.

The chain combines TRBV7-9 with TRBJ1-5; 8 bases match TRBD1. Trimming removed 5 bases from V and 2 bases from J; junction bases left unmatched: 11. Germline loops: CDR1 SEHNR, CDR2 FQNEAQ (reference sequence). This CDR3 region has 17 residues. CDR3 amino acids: CASSIGTGTQGNQPQHF. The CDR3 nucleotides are TGTGCCAGCAGCATTGGGACAGGAACCCAGGGCAATCAGCCCCAGCATTTT. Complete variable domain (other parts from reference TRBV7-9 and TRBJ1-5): DTGVSQNPRHKITKRGQNVTFRCDPISEHNRLYWYRQTLGQGPEFLTYFQNEAQLEKSRLLSDRFSAERPKGSFSTLEIQRTEQGDSAMYLCASSIGTGTQGNQPQHFGDGTRLSIL.

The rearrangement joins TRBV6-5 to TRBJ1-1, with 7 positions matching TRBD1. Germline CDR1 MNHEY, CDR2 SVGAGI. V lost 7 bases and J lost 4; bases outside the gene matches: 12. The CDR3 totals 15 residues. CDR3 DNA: TGTGCCAGCACCTTAGGGGGAGGGGGCGCCACTGAAGCTTTCTTT. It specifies CASTLGGGGATEAFF.

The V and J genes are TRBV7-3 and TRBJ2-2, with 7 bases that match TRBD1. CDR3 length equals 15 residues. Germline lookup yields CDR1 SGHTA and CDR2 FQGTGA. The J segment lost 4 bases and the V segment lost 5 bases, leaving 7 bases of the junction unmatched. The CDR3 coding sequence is TGTGCCAGCAGCGTGACAGGGTTGGGCACCGGGGAGCTGTTTTTT. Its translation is CASSVTGLGTGELFF.

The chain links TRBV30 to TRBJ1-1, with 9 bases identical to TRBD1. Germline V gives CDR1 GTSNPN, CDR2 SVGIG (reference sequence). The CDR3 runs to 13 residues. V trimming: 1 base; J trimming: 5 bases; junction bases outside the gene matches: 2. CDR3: CAWSGTGVTEAFF. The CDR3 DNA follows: TGTGCCTGGAGTGGGACAGGGGTTACTGAAGCTTTCTTT.

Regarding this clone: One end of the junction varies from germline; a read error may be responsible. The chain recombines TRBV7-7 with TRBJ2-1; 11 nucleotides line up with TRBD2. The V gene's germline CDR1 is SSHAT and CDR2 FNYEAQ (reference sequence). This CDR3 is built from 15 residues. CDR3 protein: CASSQLAGGSNEQFF. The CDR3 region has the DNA TGTGCTAGCAGCCAGCTAGCGGGGGGAAGCAATGAGCAGTTCTTC.

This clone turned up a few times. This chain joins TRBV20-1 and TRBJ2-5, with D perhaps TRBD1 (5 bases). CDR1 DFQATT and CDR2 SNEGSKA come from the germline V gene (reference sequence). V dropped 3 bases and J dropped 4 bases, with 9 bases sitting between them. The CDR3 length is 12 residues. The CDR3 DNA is TGCAGTGCTAGTAGGGGTATAGAGACCCAGTACTTC. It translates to CSASRGIETQYF.

The CDR3 nucleotides read TGTGCCAGCAAGACAGATAGCAATCAGCCCCAGCATTTT. Its translation: CASKTDSNQPQHF. The V call is TRBV6-5, the J call TRBJ1-5, with a weak D call TRBD1 (5 bases). The V end lost 7 bases, the J end lost 0 bases, and 7 bases lay between the germline ends. The germline V gene encodes CDR1 MNHEY and CDR2 SVGAGI. The CDR3 has 13 residues.

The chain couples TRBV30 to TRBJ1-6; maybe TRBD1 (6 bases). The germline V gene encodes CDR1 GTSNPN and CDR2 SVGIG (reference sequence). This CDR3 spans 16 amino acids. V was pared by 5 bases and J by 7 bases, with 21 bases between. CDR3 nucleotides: TGTGCCTGGGGATTCTTTACAGGGCCTACGAATTCACCCCTCCACTTT. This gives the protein CAWGFFTGPTNSPLHF.